What follows are 28 T cell receptor beta chains derived from one specimen sequenced in a study of blood T cell repertoires in COVID-19 (dated by TCRdb to about 2020). Libraries were prepared through the immunoSEQ multiplex PCR assay. TCRdb provides this immuneACCESS table in a form limited to in-frame rearrangements. Some clones are lacking; in checked studies, under half of them reflect an unresolved V gene, and why the rest are absent is not known. The sample table shows roughly 190,000 clones, and 80% to 85% are seen once. The leading ten clones occupy 2.6% of the sample. What was sequenced was peripheral blood. The receptors derive from a human donor with acute or convalescent COVID-19. The donor label of this sample is uncertain.

The genes are TRBV15 and TRBJ1-5, with D perhaps TRBD1 (5 bases). CDR3 length equals 15 residues. The V gene's germline CDR1 is LNHNV and CDR2 YYDKDF (reference sequence). V lost 5 bases and J 4 bases, leaving 15 bases between the germline ends. CDR3 amino acids: CATSQDLGGNQPQHF. CDR3 DNA sequence: TGTGCCACCAGCCAAGACCTGGGGGGAAATCAGCCCCAGCATTTT. Complete variable domain (other parts from reference TRBV15 and TRBJ1-5): DAMVIQNPRYQVTQFGKPVTLSCSQTLNHNVMYWYQQKSSQAPKLLFHYYDKDFNNEADTPDNFQSRRPNTSFCFLDIRSPGLGDTAMYLCATSQDLGGNQPQHFGDGTRLSIL.

The chain has TRBV5-1 and TRBJ1-3; D call uncertain. The ends were cut back, 4 bases at V and 8 bases at J, with 10 bases in the middle. The CDR3 has 12 amino acids. The germline V gene has CDR1 SGHRS and CDR2 YFSETQ. This CDR3 reads CASSAGEDTIYF. CDR3 sequence (DNA): TGCGCCAGCAGCGCTGGAGAGGACACCATATATTTT.

This sequence joins TRBV10-3 and TRBJ2-5, with 11 positions matching TRBD2. Germline CDR1 and CDR2: ENHRY and SYGVKD. V dropped 3 bases and J dropped 4; count of bases not matched to a gene: 4. The CDR3 loop spans 15 amino acids. The DNA for the CDR3 is TGTGCCATCAGTGAACTAGCGGGAGAAGGAGAGACCCAGTACTTC. It encodes CAISELAGEGETQYF.

The V and J genes are TRBV5-1 and TRBJ2-7; the match to TRBD2 covers 10 bases. Trimming took 4 bases from V and 4 from J; bases not matched to a gene: 8. This CDR3 has 15 amino acids. Per germline, CDR1 SGHRS and CDR2 YFSETQ. CDR3 coding DNA: TGCGCCAGCAGCCCGGCCCTAGCGGGGGCATACGAGCAGTACTTC. This gives the protein CASSPALAGAYEQYF.

The V and J genes are TRBV5-8 and TRBJ2-4; 7 bases map to TRBD1. CDR1 and CDR2 from the germline V gene are SGHTS and YDEGEE. This CDR3 spans 15 amino acids. V was clipped by 0 bases and J by 4 bases; unmatched bases: 4. The CDR3 DNA is TGTGCCAGCAGCTTGGTGAGGGGGCCGAAAAACATTCAGTACTTC. Encoded protein: CASSLVRGPKNIQYF.

This chain joins TRBV5-1 and TRBJ2-5, with TRBD1 matching over 11 bases. The CDR3 length is 15 residues. V dropped 3 bases and J dropped 5; count of bases not matched to a gene: 6. Germline V gene lookup returns CDR1 SGHRS and CDR2 YFSETQ. The CDR3 protein is CASSSRDRGDETQYF. CDR3 nucleotides: TGCGCCAGCAGCTCCCGGGACAGGGGGGACGAGACCCAGTACTTC.

The chain is built from TRBV19 and TRBJ2-4; TRBD2 matches at 7 bases. There are 18 residues in the CDR3. Trimming took 0 bases from V and 2 from J; bases not matched to a gene: 10. Per germline, CDR1 LNHDA and CDR2 SQIVND (reference sequence). The CDR3 DNA follows: TGTGCCAGTAGTATAGACCCCCCACAAGCGGGGACCAAAAACATTCAGTACTTC. Amino acid sequence: CASSIDPPQAGTKNIQYF.

The genes are TRBV19 and TRBJ1-5, with TRBD1 as a possible D gene (6 bases). Germline V CDR1 and CDR2: LNHDA, SQIVND (reference sequence). Trimming left V 5 bases short and J 5 bases short, with 13 bases between. This CDR3 contains 14 residues. The CDR3 protein is CASSGGLGDQPQHF. The CDR3, as DNA: TGTGCCAGTAGTGGGGGCCTAGGAGATCAGCCCCAGCATTTT.

V and J are TRBV29-1 and TRBJ1-1; no clear D. Germline V gene lookup returns CDR1 SQVTM and CDR2 ANQGSEA. Trimming stripped 4 bases from V and 0 bases from J, with 9 bases between. The CDR3 runs to 13 residues. The DNA for the CDR3 is TGCAGCGTTGCTCCCGGGGTGAACACTGAAGCTTTCTTT. It translates to CSVAPGVNTEAFF.

The chain employs TRBV11-2 and TRBJ2-7; 12 bases agree with TRBD2. The V and J ends lost 1 base and 3 bases, in that order; junction bases with no gene match: 10. CDR1 is SGHAT, CDR2 FQNNGV, per germline. This CDR3 region has 18 residues. The CDR3, as DNA: TGTGCCAGCAGCTTAGTCCCGATCACTAGCGGGAGGAGCTACGAGCAGTACTTC. This gives the protein CASSLVPITSGRSYEQYF.

The gene calls are TRBV5-6 and TRBJ2-7; 12 bases map to TRBD1. This CDR3 contains 15 residues. Trimming removed 0 bases from V and 5 bases from J; junction bases left unmatched: 3. CDR1 is SGHDT and CDR2 is YYEEEE in the germline V gene. CDR3 protein: CASSLAGTGGNEQYF. Written as DNA, the CDR3 is TGTGCCAGCAGCTTGGCCGGGACAGGGGGCAACGAGCAGTACTTC.

The chain couples TRBV7-9 to TRBJ2-3, with no clear D. V lost 4 bases to trimming and J lost 0 bases, with 5 bases between them. There are 13 residues in the CDR3. Germline CDR1 SEHNR, CDR2 FQNEAQ (reference sequence). CDR3 protein: CASSSESTDTQYF. The CDR3 DNA reads as TGTGCCAGCAGCTCTGAGAGCACAGATACGCAGTATTTT.

This clone showed up just once. The gene calls are TRBV28 and TRBJ1-1, with D perhaps matching TRBD1 (5 bases). The germline V and J ends were trimmed by 2 bases and 7 bases, with 17 bases remaining between them. Germline CDR1 is MDHEN and CDR2 is SYDVKM. The CDR3 spans 15 residues. CDR3 bases: TGTGCCAGCAGTTTACTTCGCGGGCTGGGGGGTGAAGCTTTCTTT. Residues: CASSLLRGLGGEAFF. The entire variable domain, with the rest obtained from reference TRBV28 and TRBJ1-1, is as follows: DVKVTQSSRYLVKRTGEKVFLECVQDMDHENMFWYRQDPGLGLRLIYFSYDVKMKEKGDIPEGYSVSREKKERFSLILESASTNQTSMYLCASSLLRGLGGEAFFGQGTRLTVV.

The chain joins TRBV7-8 to TRBJ1-4; 10 positions match TRBD1. Losses at the gene ends were 5 bases for V and 7 bases for J; bases not matched to a gene: 4. Germline V gene data show CDR1 as SGHVS and CDR2 as FQNEAQ. The CDR3 loop spans 14 amino acids. CDR3 sequence reads: CASSRDRGVEKLFF. For the CDR3, the DNA is TGTGCCAGCAGCCGGGACAGGGGAGTTGAAAAACTGTTTTTT.

The chain couples TRBV19 to TRBJ2-2; TRBD2 agrees at 15 bases. CDR1 LNHDA and CDR2 SQIVND come from the germline V gene (reference sequence). This CDR3 contains 18 residues. Germline trimming cut 5 bases from V and 6 bases from J; bases unmatched to any gene: 10. The CDR3 DNA sequence: TGTGCCAGTAGTCAAGGACTAGCGGGGGGGCCGATCGCCGGGGAGCTGTTTTTT. Protein sequence: CASSQGLAGGPIAGELFF.

The V gene is TRBV2, the J gene TRBJ1-5; TRBD1 might be the D (5 bases). V gave up 5 bases and J gave up 2 bases, with 16 bases separating them. CDR1 is SNHLY, CDR2 FYNNEI, per germline. The CDR3 runs 16 residues. CDR3 amino acids: CASSPSRQRGNQPQHF. CDR3 sequence (DNA): TGTGCCAGCAGTCCGAGCCGACAGAGAGGCAATCAGCCCCAGCATTTT.

V usage is TRBV6-5 and J usage is TRBJ2-7; 9 nucleotides agree with TRBD1. Germline lookup yields CDR1 MNHEY and CDR2 SVGAGI. The CDR3 covers 13 residues. CDR3 residues: CTSRGQGPYEQYF. For the CDR3, the DNA is TGTACTTCCAGGGGACAGGGCCCCTACGAGCAGTACTTC.

The chain is built from TRBV5-3 and TRBJ1-3; weak D call: TRBD1 (5 bases). TRBV5-3 is an open reading frame whose function is uncertain. The CDR3 contains 15 residues. Trimming pared 4 bases from V and 0 bases from J, leaving 11 bases between. This chain's CDR3 is CARSEGLNSGNTIYF. The CDR3 DNA reads TGTGCCAGAAGCGAGGGACTAAACTCTGGAAACACCATATATTTT.

The gene calls are TRBV7-9 and TRBJ2-3; no firm D call. Germline V CDR1 and CDR2: SEHNR, FQNEAQ (reference sequence). V lost 0 bases and J 2 bases, leaving 21 bases between the germline ends. This CDR3 region has 19 residues. The CDR3 protein is CASSLARFPYELFTDTQYF. The DNA of the CDR3 is TGTGCCAGCAGCTTAGCGCGCTTCCCGTACGAATTGTTCACAGATACGCAGTATTTT. The variable domain in full, with the rest retrieved from reference TRBV7-9 and TRBJ2-3, is DTGVSQNPRHKITKRGQNVTFRCDPISEHNRLYWYRQTLGQGPEFLTYFQNEAQLEKSRLLSDRFSAERPKGSFSTLEIQRTEQGDSAMYLCASSLARFPYELFTDTQYFGPGTRLTVL.

Here the CDR3 DNA reads TGTGCCAGCAGCCACCGAGGGGGGACAGGGGACACTGAAGCTTTCTTT. It yields the protein CASSHRGGTGDTEAFF. This chain connects TRBV3-1 (or the pseudogene TRBV3-2) to TRBJ1-1; 10 nucleotides line up with TRBD1. Germline V gene lookup returns CDR1 LGHDT and CDR2 YNNKEL (reference sequence). The V and J ends lost 3 bases and 3 bases, in that order; junction bases with no gene match: 7. This CDR3 has 16 residues.

The CDR3 region has the DNA TGTGCCAGCAGCCGGTCTAGCGGTGATACGCAGTATTTT. Its translation is CASSRSSGDTQYF. The chain recombines TRBV7-2 with TRBJ2-3; 7 positions agree with TRBD2. The germline V gene encodes CDR1 SGHTA and CDR2 FQGNSA. CDR3 length equals 13 residues. Germline trimming cut 5 bases from V and 6 bases from J; bases unmatched to any gene: 5.

The V call is TRBV19, the J call TRBJ2-5, with TRBD2 as a possible D gene (7 bases). CDR1 and CDR2 (germline): LNHDA, SQIVND (reference sequence). The CDR3 covers 13 residues. V was shortened by 6 bases and J by 4 bases, with 12 bases between the two germline ends. As DNA, the CDR3 is TGTGCCAGTAGAGAGGGGGGGCGAGAGACCCAGTACTTC. Encoded protein: CASREGGRETQYF.

The rearrangement links TRBV4-2 to TRBJ2-7; the D gene is possibly TRBD1 (5 bases). V was cut by 0 bases and J by 2 bases, with 8 bases left in between. Germline V gene lookup returns CDR1 LGHNA and CDR2 YNFKEQ. The CDR3 is 14 residues long. The CDR3 is CASSQELGAYEQYF. For the CDR3, the DNA is TGTGCCAGCAGCCAAGAGCTAGGGGCCTACGAGCAGTACTTC.

The CDR3 here is CASSVGPGSGKSTDTQYF. The CDR3 nucleotides are TGTGCCAGCAGCGTAGGGCCGGGTAGCGGGAAGAGCACAGATACGCAGTATTTT. The chain employs TRBV9 and TRBJ2-3; 8 bases fit TRBD2. CDR1 and CDR2 (germline): SGDLS, YYNGEE. The CDR3 extends over 18 amino acids. With 0 bases clipped from V and 0 bases from J, the junction kept 9 bases outside the gene matches.

The chain joins TRBV11-2 to TRBJ2-5, with 9 bases lining up with TRBD2. The V gene's germline CDR1 is SGHAT and CDR2 FQNNGV. The V gene end was trimmed by 1 base and the J gene end by 5 bases; junction bases not matched to a gene: 5. This CDR3 is built from 15 residues. CDR3 DNA sequence: TGTGCCAGCAGCTTAGGCGGGGGGGCCGGTGAGACCCAGTACTTC. This encodes CASSLGGGAGETQYF.

The chain employs TRBV3-1 (or the pseudogene TRBV3-2) and TRBJ2-2, with unresolved D. The ends were cut back, 1 base at V and 4 bases at J, with 13 bases in the middle. The CDR3 is 16 residues long. Germline V gene data show CDR1 as LGHDT and CDR2 as YNNKEL (reference sequence). The CDR3 here is CASSQGLTSGTGELFF. The DNA of the CDR3 is TGTGCCAGCAGCCAAGGACTTACTTCGGGCACCGGGGAGCTGTTTTTT.

The chain recombines TRBV14 with TRBJ1-2; TRBD1 aligns across 12 bases. The CDR3 covers 18 residues. Germline CDR1 SGHDN, CDR2 FVKESK. The V gene end was trimmed by 2 bases and the J gene end by 6 bases; junction bases not matched to a gene: 13. The CDR3 loop reads CASSQLRGTGGERDGYTF. For the CDR3, the DNA is TGTGCCAGCAGCCAACTAAGAGGGACAGGGGGCGAAAGGGATGGCTACACCTTC.

This chain connects TRBV6-6 to TRBJ2-3; unclear D gene. CDR1 and CDR2 (germline): MNHNY, SVGAGI (reference sequence). The V and J ends lost 7 bases and 4 bases respectively, with 15 bases between them. The CDR3 runs 14 residues. The CDR3 region has the DNA TGTGCCAGCACCCCTAGAGGTTTCGCAGATACGCAGTATTTT. Its protein product is CASTPRGFADTQYF.